The T cell receptor (beta chain) under discussion was sequenced for a study of blood T cells in healthy people across ages. With 5 bases removed from V and 7 bases from J, the gap between germline ends came to 12 bases. This CDR3 spans 12 amino acids. Combining a sample-barcoded 5' primer with a J-beta primer mix, a second PCR ran for 7 to 11 cycles. Sequencing recovered at least 2.5 million CDR3-containing paired-end reads from each sample. Each CDR3 protein gets one entry after TCRdb re-called the 5' RACE reads with MiXCR. Found here are some 860,000 distinct CDR3 sequences, approximately 60% of them singletons; the top ten hold more than 25%.

The TCR was taken from a man between 40 and 49 years old in good health. The source material was blood. The chain recombines TRBV12-3 or TRBV12-4 with TRBJ2-7, with D perhaps matching TRBD1 (5 bases). DNA of the CDR3: TGTGCCAGCAGTGGGGCGATGGGTGAGCAGTACTTC. Translation: CASSGAMGEQYF.